What follows is one T cell receptor beta chain and its context. Its recognized antigen is unknown. Base quality data are lacking; no much larger clone is found one base away. These data belong to a study of shared clonotypes between healthy human individuals (dated by TCRdb to 2020 to 2021). For context, the study as a whole: Two women and a few men aged 18 to 49 years were included in the cohort. Libraries were prepared and TCR repertoires were sequenced by different laboratories using diverse techniques, in order to increase sequencing depth and limit assay-specific biases. The study deeply sequenced blood TCR repertoires of five healthy adults to estimate repertoire size and the extent of clonotype sharing between individuals. Between about 0.85 and 10 billion PBMCs per donor were obtained by leukapheresis. For each donor, CD4 naive and CD4 memory were each run on three plates, CD8 naive on two plates, and CD8 memory on one plate.

TCR CDR3 regions were amplified from genomic DNA by multiplex PCR using the deep immunoSEQ assay. Extracted genomic DNA from each cell subset was spread evenly across all wells of several immunoSEQ 96-well plates, with each plate serving as a replicate. For sorted subsets, each replicate PCR was loaded with 200 to 250 ng genomic DNA, equivalent to approximately 33,000 T cell genomes. The purified libraries were quantified using a Qubit 3.0 fluorometer, sized with a Bioanalyzer 2100, and then quantified again using the KAPA Library Quantification kit. Every immunoSEQ 96-well plate was sequenced on a separate single-read 150-cycle Illumina NextSeq 550 flow cell. The paper's data handling went like this. The immunoSEQ output contained only junctional sequences without quality scores, so filtering could not match that applied to full-length reads. Sequences were annotated with PyIR, a Python wrapper for IgBLAST v1.9, using IMGT germline references to assign V/J genes and CDR3. Reads with weak V/J assignments (E-value above 1e-6), missing CDR3, stop codons, out-of-frame junctions, or ambiguous translated residues were removed. A V3J clonotype was defined by an identical inferred V gene, J gene, and CDR3 amino acid sequence. To compute the percentage overlap between repertoires, the number of shared unique clonotypes was divided by the size of the smaller repertoire. Richness of each repertoire was evaluated using RTK rarefaction, the Chao1 estimator, and Recon v2.1 estimates of unobserved clonotypes. OLGA was used to compute generation probabilities for all TCRbeta clonotypes that the gDNA method yielded from a few donors. Held by TCRdb, this immuneACCESS table contains in-frame sequences only and omits some clones. Under half of the omission traces to an unresolved V gene where checked; the cause of the rest is unknown. V and J calls and clone size are those listed in that table; D and trimming were worked out from the DNA. The sample table contains more than 2 million clones; only one count was recorded for approximately 94% of them. Approximately 0.13% of the sample comes from the top ten.

Cut back by 6 bases and 5 bases, the V and J ends lie 26 bases apart. The CDR3, cysteine through phenylalanine, is 17 amino acids long. Here the CDR3 DNA is all that survives: 51 bases in frame from base 1. Per the germline V gene, SNHLY is the CDR1 and FYNNEI is the CDR2. Healthy HIV-negative adults with no recently reported acute infections or vaccinations were included as donors. All donors were Caucasian adults living in Nashville, Tennessee, USA. Magnetic negative selection was used to enrich CD4+ T cells, after which naive cells were positively selected on CD45RA and the negative fraction became the memory subset. After blood collection by leukapheresis, PBMCs were isolated using Ficoll-Histopaque density gradient centrifugation and then cryopreserved in the vapor phase of liquid nitrogen. Purity and quantity of every magnetically sorted T cell population were checked by analytical flow cytometry. Each sorted fraction had its genomic DNA isolated and then quantified by UV absorbance on a Nanodrop 2000c.

What the research found in general, with its limitations: Because the study included only a small number of donors, the genetic and exposure-history diversity represented was limited. Larger estimated clonotype richness was generally found for naive subsets than for memory subsets. Only blood was sampled, and tissue TCR repertoires likely differ from those in blood. Higher generation probabilities were observed for clonotypes shared by all four sorted-subset donors than for non-shared clonotypes. When a few donors were compared, the shared fraction of clonotypes was around 4.6% for naive CD4, approximately 3.3% for naive CD8, 2% to 2.5% for memory CD4, and 0.35% to 0.4% for memory CD8. Rarefaction of sorted-subset datasets indicated incomplete sequencing despite the large sequencing depth. Based on pairwise subsampling, the degree of clonotype sharing among donors was expected to be affected by sequencing depth.

The TCR comes from a man younger than 35 in good health. The sequence links TRBV2 to TRBJ2-7, with the D gene call left open. Sequencing was done on a sample of naive CD4+ T cells sorted from blood. The cell subset or site label for this specimen denotes: CD45RA+ positively selected. The CDR3 corresponds to CASRPEPVGYSRNEQYF. The DNA is as follows: TGTGCCAGCAGGCCTGAGCCCGTAGGCTACTCAAGGAACGAGCAGTACTTC.